The 26 T cell receptor beta chains below all came from one sample that was sequenced in a study of molecular identifiers for immune sequencing clone quantification. From the PCR reads, TCRdb called clonotypes with MiXCR, one entry per CDR3 protein. The data contain around 480,000 distinct CDR3 sequences, around 23% of them seen just once; the ten biggest clones take up around 0.79%. The sequenced sample consisted of naive CD8+ T cells from blood, with Jurkat cell RNA spiked in. Specified subset: FACS-sorted CD8+CD4-CCR7+CD45RA+ naive T cells. All receptors come from a human donor in good health. Some libraries in this study had Jurkat cell RNA spiked in.

In the case of this clonotype: Here the CDR3 omits its conserved ending phenylalanine or tryptophan, so a read error is the likely source. The CDR3 DNA follows: TGTGCCAGCAGACGAGGGGGGGCGGACTACAATGAGCAGTTCATC. Protein: CASRRGGADYNEQFI. The V and J genes are TRBV6-1 and TRBJ2-1; possibly TRBD2 for D (7 bases). This CDR3 contains 15 residues. V gave up 6 bases and J gave up 3 bases, with 15 bases separating them. CDR1 is MNHNS, CDR2 SASEGT, per germline.

This clonotype was counted ten times or more. This chain joins TRBV4-1 and TRBJ1-1; no definite D call. CDR1 is MGHRA, CDR2 YSYEKL, per germline. CDR3 length: 13 amino acids. Trimming took off 1 base at V and 3 bases at J, with 6 bases between the two ends. Here the CDR3 reads CASSQGVDTEAFF. In nucleotides, the CDR3 is TGCGCCAGCAGCCAAGGGGTAGACACTGAAGCTTTCTTT.

Comments on this clonotype: Just one base apart from a much larger clone, this may be a read error. No conserved phenylalanine or tryptophan is present at the end of the CDR3, so a read error is the likely explanation. V usage is TRBV4-1 and J usage is TRBJ2-5; D is undetermined. This CDR3 is built from 15 residues. Germline values: CDR1 MGHRA, CDR2 YSYEKL. Trimming pared 1 base from V and 5 bases from J, leaving 14 bases between. CDR3 in amino acids: CASSQVYTGTETQYI. The DNA of the CDR3 is TGCGCCAGCAGCCAAGTCTACACGGGCACGGAGACCCAGTACATC.

As for this clonotype: A single base separates this from a much larger clone, so it may be a read error. The chain has TRBV6-5 and TRBJ1-5, with D perhaps TRBD1 (6 bases). The CDR3 is 14 residues long. CDR1 MNHEY and CDR2 SVGAGI come from the germline V gene. CDR3 loop: CASSSGQSSQPQHF. CDR3 bases: TGTGCCAGCAGTTCCGGACAGAGCAGTCAGCCCCAGCATTTT.

About this clonotype itself: This sequence may be a read error, since a much larger clone differs from it by one base. The V gene is TRBV12-3 or TRBV12-4, the J gene TRBJ2-3; D perhaps matches TRBD2 (5 bases). Trimming took 3 bases from V and 5 from J, leaving 21 bases between them. This CDR3 is 17 amino acids long. The CDR3 here is CASSFDREGTPQDTQYF. In DNA form, the CDR3 reads TGTGCCAGCAGTTTTGATAGAGAGGGCACCCCTCAAGATACGCAGTATTTT.

The chain joins TRBV20-1 to TRBJ2-3; D uncertain. In germline, CDR1 is DFQATT, CDR2 SNEGSKA (reference sequence). V was clipped by 5 bases and J by 5 bases, with 23 bases between them. This CDR3 region has 16 residues. The CDR3 here is CSARSRQLLQVDTQYF. CDR3 sequence (DNA): TGCAGTGCTCGCTCCAGGCAACTCCTTCAAGTAGATACGCAGTATTTT.

About this clonotype itself: A junction end diverges from the germline sequence, so it may reflect a read error. The J gene is TRBJ2-2, the V gene TRBV19; 9 bases fit TRBD2. Germline assignment: CDR1 LNHDA and CDR2 SQIVND (reference sequence). This CDR3 comprises 16 residues. For the CDR3, the DNA is TGTGCCAGTAGTCCTAGCGGGGCCGCGAACACCTGGGAGCTGTTTTTT. This codes for CASSPSGAANTWELFF.

The table lists this clonotype with a few counts. The chain is built from TRBV4-3 and TRBJ2-1, with no clear D. Germline values: CDR1 LGHNA, CDR2 YSLEER. The CDR3 is 16 residues long. V lost 0 bases and J lost 2, with 11 bases in between. The CDR3 sequence: CASSQDRAVTYNEQFF. The CDR3 DNA is TGCGCCAGCAGCCAAGATAGGGCAGTTACCTACAATGAGCAGTTCTTC.

This sequence joins TRBV13 and TRBJ2-7; the D call may be TRBD1 or TRBD2 (5 bases each). The germline V gene encodes CDR1 PRHDT and CDR2 FYEKMQ (reference sequence). The CDR3 spans 15 residues. Trimming removed 5 bases at V and 3 bases at J, with 17 bases between. CDR3 bases: TGTGCCAGCAGCCCTAGTTGGGGGACGGTCTACGAGCAGTACTTC. The encoded protein is CASSPSWGTVYEQYF.

The V gene is TRBV19, the J gene TRBJ2-2; the D gene could be TRBD1 or TRBD2 (5 bases each). The CDR3 consists of 17 residues. Deletions cut 3 bases from V and 2 bases from J, with 16 bases between. The germline V gene has CDR1 LNHDA and CDR2 SQIVND (reference sequence). The CDR3 nucleotides read TGTGCCAGTAGTATCCATCCGGGACGGGAAAACACCGGGGAGCTGTTTTTT. Its translation: CASSIHPGRENTGELFF.

The CDR3 coding sequence is TGCGCCAGCAGGAGGGGTTACGAGTACGAGCAGTACTTC. Amino acid sequence: CASRRGYEYEQYF. The V call is TRBV5-1, the J call TRBJ2-7; D tentatively fits TRBD1 or TRBD2 (5 bases each). V lost 5 bases and J lost 4, with 13 bases in between. CDR1 and CDR2 (germline): SGHRS, YFSETQ. CDR3 size: 13 residues.

This clonotype was seen only a few times. The V and J genes are TRBV5-6 and TRBJ1-1, with D unclear. This CDR3 comprises 13 residues. From germline, CDR1 is SGHDT and CDR2 YYEEEE. Trimming pared 0 bases from V and 9 bases from J, leaving 12 bases between. CDR3 DNA: TGTGCCAGCAGCTTGGCGTTGCAGGATCAAGCTTTCTTT. This translates into CASSLALQDQAFF.

The chain has TRBV10-2 and TRBJ2-1, with D hard to call. This CDR3 has 12 amino acids. CDR1 is WSHSY and CDR2 is SAAADI in the germline V gene. Trimming stripped 3 bases from V and 7 bases from J, with 7 bases between. This CDR3 reads CASSDGGNEQFF. As DNA, the CDR3 is TGCGCCAGCAGTGATGGTGGGAATGAGCAGTTCTTC.

This clonotype turned up a few times. The junction does not match germline at one end; this may be a read error. The V gene is TRBV27, the J gene TRBJ2-4; a weak D match, TRBD1 (5 bases). Germline V gene sequence: CDR1 MNHEY, CDR2 SMNVEV (reference sequence). The CDR3 is made up of 14 amino acids. In DNA form, the CDR3 reads TGTGCCAGCAGTTTATCATCAGGGTTAAACGTTCAGTACTTC. Protein: CASSLSSGLNVQYF.

V and J are TRBV30 and TRBJ2-3; the match to TRBD2 covers 10 bases. V was pared by 3 bases and J by 5 bases, with 5 bases of the junction left unmatched. Germline V gene sequence: CDR1 GTSNPN, CDR2 SVGIG (reference sequence). This CDR3 contains 14 residues. Here the CDR3 reads CAWSTSGGGDTQYF. For the CDR3, the DNA is TGTGCCTGGAGCACCAGCGGGGGGGGAGATACGCAGTATTTT.

The table lists this clonotype with many counts. This sequence joins TRBV2 and TRBJ2-2, with no clear D. Germline loops: CDR1 SNHLY, CDR2 FYNNEI. Trimming removed 11 bases at V and 3 bases at J, with 13 bases between. This CDR3 has 13 amino acids. The CDR3 loop reads CASASRYTGELFF. In DNA, the CDR3 is TGTGCCTCAGCCTCTCGGTACACCGGGGAGCTGTTTTTT.

A remark on this clonotype: With a much larger clone just one base away, this may be a read error. The V call is TRBV4-3, the J call TRBJ1-1; a possible D gene is TRBD1 (6 bases). The germline CDR1 and CDR2 sequences are LGHNA and YSLEER. The CDR3 contains 13 residues. The CDR3 here is CASSPLGGTEAVF. CDR3 nucleotide sequence: TGCGCCAGCAGCCCCCTTGGGGGCACTGAAGCTGTCTTT.

This chain links TRBV20-1 with TRBJ2-7; D possibly uses TRBD1 or TRBD2 (5 bases each). Trimming left V 6 bases short and J 1 base short, with 19 bases between. From germline, CDR1 is DFQATT and CDR2 SNEGSKA (reference sequence). The CDR3 runs 15 residues. The CDR3 protein is CSAHRDLGLSYEQYF. The CDR3 coding sequence is TGCAGTGCCCATAGGGACCTGGGGTTATCCTACGAGCAGTACTTC.

The rearrangement uses TRBV7-9 and TRBJ2-3; TRBD2 is a possible D gene (5 bases). Germline V lookup: CDR1 SEHNR, CDR2 FQNEAQ (reference sequence). This CDR3 contains 17 residues. Trimming removed 4 bases from V and 4 bases from J, with 21 bases in between. CDR3 amino acids: CASSYPSLGVHPDTQYF. The CDR3 bases are TGTGCCAGCAGCTATCCTTCTCTCGGGGTACACCCAGATACGCAGTATTTT. The full variable domain, its missing parts supplied by reference TRBV7-9 and TRBJ2-3, is DTGVSQNPRHKITKRGQNVTFRCDPISEHNRLYWYRQTLGQGPEFLTYFQNEAQLEKSRLLSDRFSAERPKGSFSTLEIQRTEQGDSAMYLCASSYPSLGVHPDTQYFGPGTRLTVL.

This clonotype was observed many times. The rearrangement joins TRBV27 to TRBJ1-5, with D unresolved. The germline CDR1 and CDR2 sequences are MNHEY and SMNVEV (reference sequence). The CDR3 spans 15 residues. The V gene lost 5 bases and the J gene lost 0 bases, with 11 bases spanning the gap. The CDR3 protein is CASSTSEYSNQPQHF. DNA of the CDR3: TGTGCCAGCAGTACATCCGAATATAGCAATCAGCCCCAGCATTTT.

This clonotype occurred many times. J is TRBJ2-7 and V is TRBV27; the match to TRBD1 covers 8 bases. J was trimmed by 6 bases and V by 6 bases; bases with no gene match: 7. The CDR3 loop spans 13 amino acids. CDR1 and CDR2 (germline): MNHEY, SMNVEV (reference sequence). CDR3 nucleotide sequence: TGTGCCAGCAGCTTAGCAGGGGGCGGCGAGCAGTACTTC. The encoded protein is CASSLAGGGEQYF.

This clonotype appeared a few times. This chain connects TRBV29-1 to TRBJ2-5; a weak D match, TRBD1 (5 bases). The germline V gene has CDR1 SQVTM and CDR2 ANQGSEA. Trimming took off 3 bases at V and 2 bases at J, with 10 bases between the two ends. The CDR3 extends over 13 amino acids. As DNA, the CDR3 is TGCAGCGTTGAGGGGCTGATACAAGAGACCCAGTACTTC. As protein: CSVEGLIQETQYF.

The V call is TRBV4-3, the J call TRBJ2-2; 7 bases agree with TRBD2. V lost 0 bases and J lost 1; bases outside the gene matches: 11. The CDR3 spans 19 residues. Germline lookup yields CDR1 LGHNA and CDR2 YSLEER. CDR3 DNA sequence: TGCGCCAGCAGCCAAGATGAGCAGGGAGGGAATTGGAACACCGGGGAGCTGTTTTTT. It encodes CASSQDEQGGNWNTGELFF.

This clonotype was observed at least ten times. The chain couples TRBV2 to TRBJ2-3; D gene unclear. Per the germline V gene, CDR1 is SNHLY and CDR2 is FYNNEI. V lost 7 bases and J lost 5, with 16 bases in between. The CDR3 extends over 14 amino acids. DNA of the CDR3: TGTGCCAGCAACCTCTTCGCTTCAGGAGATACGCAGTATTTT. It codes for CASNLFASGDTQYF. Drawing the rest from reference TRBV2 and TRBJ2-3, the complete variable domain is EPEVTQTPSHQVTQMGQEVILRCVPISNHLYFYWYRQILGQKVEFLVSFYNNEISEKSEIFDDQFSVERPDGSNFTLKIRSTKLEDSAMYFCASNLFASGDTQYFGPGTRLTVL.

This clonotype was observed a few times. J is TRBJ2-7 and V is TRBV13, with 7 bases identical to TRBD2. The CDR3 runs to 14 residues. V shed 5 bases, J shed 2 bases, and the junction held 6 bases outside the gene matches. Germline V gene sequence: CDR1 PRHDT, CDR2 FYEKMQ (reference sequence). CDR3: CASSPTGLTYEQYF. The CDR3 DNA reads TGTGCCAGCAGCCCCACGGGACTAACCTACGAGCAGTACTTC.

This clonotype was recorded many times. V usage is TRBV12-3 or TRBV12-4 and J usage is TRBJ1-5; 9 positions match TRBD1. V lost 4 bases to trimming and J lost 6 bases; unmatched junction nucleotides: 4. The CDR3 sequence is 14 residues long. The CDR3 loop reads CASSYRGPRQPQHF. The CDR3 DNA is TGTGCCAGCAGTTACAGGGGGCCCCGTCAGCCCCAGCATTTT.